These 2 T cell receptor beta chains share one sample of origin, sequenced in a study of blood T cell repertoires in COVID-19. Clones were read by immunoSEQ multiplex PCR, and TCRdb kept only the in-frame ones, dropping some. The profile shows about 65,000 clones, about 81% of them singletons. Source material: peripheral blood. Every receptor here comes from a man at least 80 years old with acute or convalescent COVID-19.

CDR3 amino acids: CASSLDEGQPQHF. In DNA form, the CDR3 reads TGTGCCAGCAGCTTAGATGAGGGTCAGCCCCAGCATTTT. The chain links TRBV7-9 to TRBJ1-5; unclear D gene. V lost 1 base, J lost 6 bases, and 7 bases lay in between. This CDR3 is 13 amino acids long. The germline V gene has CDR1 SEHNR and CDR2 FQNEAQ (reference sequence).

The chain couples TRBV5-4 to TRBJ2-7; 7 bases agree with TRBD2. Germline V lookup: CDR1 SGHNT, CDR2 YYREEE (reference sequence). This CDR3 region has 16 residues. V lost 3 bases and J lost 0; bases outside the gene matches: 9. The CDR3 protein is CASSYAPREVSYEQYF. CDR3 bases: TGTGCCAGCAGCTACGCCCCTCGGGAGGTCTCCTACGAGCAGTACTTC.